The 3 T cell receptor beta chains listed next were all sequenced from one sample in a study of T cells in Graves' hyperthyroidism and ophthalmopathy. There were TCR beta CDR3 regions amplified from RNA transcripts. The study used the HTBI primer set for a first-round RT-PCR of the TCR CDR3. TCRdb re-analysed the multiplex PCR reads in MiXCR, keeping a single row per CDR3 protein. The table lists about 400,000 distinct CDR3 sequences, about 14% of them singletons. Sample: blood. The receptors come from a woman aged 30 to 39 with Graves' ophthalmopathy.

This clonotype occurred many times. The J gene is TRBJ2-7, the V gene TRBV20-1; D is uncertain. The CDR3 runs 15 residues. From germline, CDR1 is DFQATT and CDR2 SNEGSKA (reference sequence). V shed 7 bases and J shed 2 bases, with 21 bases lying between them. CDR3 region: CSVAPLRNKAYEQYF. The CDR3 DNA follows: TGCAGTGTTGCCCCCCTCCGGAACAAAGCCTACGAGCAGTACTTC.

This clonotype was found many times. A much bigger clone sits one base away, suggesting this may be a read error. The CDR3 region has the DNA TGCAGTGCTCCCGACGAGCGGAAAGAAAAACTGTTTTTT. Translation: CSAPDERKEKLFF. V is TRBV20-1 and J is TRBJ1-4, with no clear D. Per the germline V gene, CDR1 is DFQATT and CDR2 is SNEGSKA (reference sequence). Trimming pared 5 bases from V and 8 bases from J, leaving 15 bases between. The CDR3 extends over 13 amino acids.

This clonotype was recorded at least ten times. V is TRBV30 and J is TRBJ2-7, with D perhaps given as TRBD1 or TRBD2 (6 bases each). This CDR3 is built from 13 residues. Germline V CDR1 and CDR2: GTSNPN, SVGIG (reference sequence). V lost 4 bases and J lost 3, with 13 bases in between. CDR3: CAWNDGGRYEQYF. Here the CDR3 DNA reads TGTGCCTGGAATGACGGGGGCCGCTACGAGCAGTACTTC.